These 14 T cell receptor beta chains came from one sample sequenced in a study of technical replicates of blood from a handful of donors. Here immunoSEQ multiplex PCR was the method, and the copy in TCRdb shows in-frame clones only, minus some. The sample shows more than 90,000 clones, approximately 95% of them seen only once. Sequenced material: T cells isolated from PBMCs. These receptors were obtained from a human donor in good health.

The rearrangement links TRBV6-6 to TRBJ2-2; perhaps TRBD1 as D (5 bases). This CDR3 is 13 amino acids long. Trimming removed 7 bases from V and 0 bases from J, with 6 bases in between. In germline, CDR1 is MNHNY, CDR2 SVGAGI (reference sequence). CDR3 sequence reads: CASIQANTGELFF. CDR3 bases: TGTGCCAGCATACAGGCGAACACCGGGGAGCTGTTTTTT.

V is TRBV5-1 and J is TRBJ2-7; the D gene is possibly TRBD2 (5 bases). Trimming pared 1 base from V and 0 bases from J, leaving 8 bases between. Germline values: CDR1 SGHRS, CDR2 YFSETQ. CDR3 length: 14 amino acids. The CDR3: CASSLTGSSYEQYF. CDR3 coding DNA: TGCGCCAGCAGCTTGACGGGGAGCTCCTACGAGCAGTACTTC.

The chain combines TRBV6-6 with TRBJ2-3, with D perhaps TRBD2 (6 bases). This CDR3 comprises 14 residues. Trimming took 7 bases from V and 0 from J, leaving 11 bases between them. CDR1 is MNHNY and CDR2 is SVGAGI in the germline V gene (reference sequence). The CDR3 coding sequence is TGTGCCAGCATTAATAGCGGTAGCACAGATACGCAGTATTTT. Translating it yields CASINSGSTDTQYF.

This chain's CDR3 is CASSYSGGTDTQYF. The CDR3 nucleotides read TGTGCCAGCAGTTACTCGGGGGGAACAGATACGCAGTATTTT. The chain couples TRBV6-5 to TRBJ2-3; the D gene is possibly TRBD2 (6 bases). Trimming stripped 0 bases from V and 3 bases from J, with 7 bases between. Germline CDR1 is MNHEY and CDR2 is SVGAGI. The CDR3 length is 14 residues.

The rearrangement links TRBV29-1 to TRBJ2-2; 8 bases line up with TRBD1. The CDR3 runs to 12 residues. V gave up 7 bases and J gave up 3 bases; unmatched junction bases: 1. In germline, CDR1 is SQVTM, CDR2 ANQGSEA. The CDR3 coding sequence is TGCAGCGCGACAGGGGACACCGGGGAGCTGTTTTTT. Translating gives CSATGDTGELFF.

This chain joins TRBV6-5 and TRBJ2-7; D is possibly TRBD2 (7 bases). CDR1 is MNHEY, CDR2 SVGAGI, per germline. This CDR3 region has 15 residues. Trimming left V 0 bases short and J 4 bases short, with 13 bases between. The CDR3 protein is CASSYSGGLPYEQYF. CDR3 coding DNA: TGTGCCAGCAGTTACTCCGGGGGGCTTCCATACGAGCAGTACTTC.

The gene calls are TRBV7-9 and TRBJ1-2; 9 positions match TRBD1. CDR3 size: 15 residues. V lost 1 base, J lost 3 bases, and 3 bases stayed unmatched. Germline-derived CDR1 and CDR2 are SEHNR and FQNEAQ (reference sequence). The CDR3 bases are TGTGCCAGCAGCTTAGGGGACAGGGTGGACTATGGCTACACCTTC. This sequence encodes CASSLGDRVDYGYTF.

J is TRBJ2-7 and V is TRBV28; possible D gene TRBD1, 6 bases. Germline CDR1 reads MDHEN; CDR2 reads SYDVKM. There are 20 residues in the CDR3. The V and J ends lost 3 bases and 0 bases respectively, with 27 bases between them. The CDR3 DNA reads TGTGCCAGCAGTTTGGTTTTATTGGGGGCTCTGAATACCCCCTCCTACGAGCAGTACTTC. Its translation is CASSLVLLGALNTPSYEQYF.

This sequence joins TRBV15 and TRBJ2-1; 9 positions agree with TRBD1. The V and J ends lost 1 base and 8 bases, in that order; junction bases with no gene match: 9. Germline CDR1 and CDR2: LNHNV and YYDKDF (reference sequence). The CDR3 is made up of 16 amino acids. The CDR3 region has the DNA TGTGCCACCAGCAGAGGGTCAGGGACAGGGATGGATGAGCAGTTCTTC. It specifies CATSRGSGTGMDEQFF.

The CDR3 DNA reads TGCAGCGTTGAAGATTTAGTCCACAGGAGGGCTCCCTCAGCTAACTATGGCTACACCTTC. It specifies CSVEDLVHRRAPSANYGYTF. The genes are TRBV29-1 and TRBJ1-2, with D possibly matching TRBD1 (5 bases). V was cut by 0 bases and J by 0 bases, with 26 bases left in between. The CDR3 length is 20 residues. Germline V lookup: CDR1 SQVTM, CDR2 ANQGSEA.

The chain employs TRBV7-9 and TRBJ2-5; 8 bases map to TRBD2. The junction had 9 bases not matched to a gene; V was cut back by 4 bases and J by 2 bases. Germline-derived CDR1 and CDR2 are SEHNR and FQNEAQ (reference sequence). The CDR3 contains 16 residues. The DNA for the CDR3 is TGTGCCAGCAGCTACCCTACGGGGGGGGTTCAAGAGACCCAGTACTTC. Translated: CASSYPTGGVQETQYF.

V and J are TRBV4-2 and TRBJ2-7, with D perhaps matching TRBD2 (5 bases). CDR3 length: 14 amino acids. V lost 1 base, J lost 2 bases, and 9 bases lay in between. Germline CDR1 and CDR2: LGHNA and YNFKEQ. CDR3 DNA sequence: TGTGCCAGCAGCCAAGGAGGGTCCACCTACGAGCAGTACTTC. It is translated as CASSQGGSTYEQYF.

CDR3 DNA sequence: TGTGCCAGCAGTGTAGGGGGAGACCTCCGAAGGGAGCAGTTCTTC. Protein sequence: CASSVGGDLRREQFF. The chain couples TRBV7-8 to TRBJ2-1; TRBD1 is a possible D gene (6 bases). The CDR3 covers 15 residues. Trimming shortened V by 6 bases and J by 10 bases, and 22 bases separated the two germline ends. CDR1 and CDR2 from the germline V gene are SGHVS and FQNEAQ.

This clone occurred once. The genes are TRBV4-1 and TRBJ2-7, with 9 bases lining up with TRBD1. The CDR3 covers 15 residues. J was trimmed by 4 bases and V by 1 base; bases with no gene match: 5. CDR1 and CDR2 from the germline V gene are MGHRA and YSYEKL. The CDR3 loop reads CASSQATGGQYEQYF. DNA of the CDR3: TGCGCCAGCAGCCAAGCTACAGGGGGCCAGTACGAGCAGTACTTC.